Listed below are T cell receptor beta chains from one sample, sequenced in a study of cytomegalovirus exposure and HLA in healthy donors. Data came from immunoSEQ multiplex PCR; TCRdb stores just in-frame clones and leaves some out. The top ten clones hold around 1% of a sample with around 150,000 clones, roughly 85% of them seen once. The sequencing sample was made of PBMCs. These TCRs come from a woman aged 45-65 years in good health and CMV-seropositive. The CDR3 runs from the conserved cysteine through the conserved F or W. Fields, in order: D gene, clone size, J gene, V gene, CDR3 protein, CDR3 DNA. A D gene is named only where the DNA matches it firmly. A clone size is listed for some rows: how often the clone was seen (once, few, many), or a class if it is expanded.

TRBD2,-,TRBJ2-1,TRBV19,CASGREYNEQFF,TGTGCCAGTGGGAGGGAGTACAATGAGCAGTTCTTC
-,-,TRBJ2-5,TRBV11-2,CASSLSGWETQYF,TGTGCCAGCAGCTTATCCGGGTGGGAGACCCAGTACTTC
-,-,TRBJ2-7,TRBV10-3,CAISVSLAEQYF,TGTGCCATCAGTGTGTCCTTAGCCGAGCAGTACTTC
TRBD1,few,TRBJ1-2,TRBV6-1,CASNIGGGVRGYTF,TGTGCCAGCAATATAGGAGGGGGCGTCCGTGGCTACACCTTC
-,-,TRBJ1-2,TRBV2,CASSVYDRMAYNF,TGTGCCAGCAGCGTCTACGACAGGATGGCCTACAACTTC
TRBD1,-,TRBJ1-2,TRBV7-8,CASSRGQTYGYTF,TGTGCCAGCAGCCGGGGACAGACCTATGGCTACACCTTC
TRBD1,-,TRBJ2-7,TRBV10-3,CAIRGDRGVSSYEQYF,TGTGCCATCAGGGGAGACAGGGGGGTGAGCTCCTACGAGCAGTACTTC
TRBD1,-,TRBJ1-5,TRBV5-8,CASSFLTGISNQPQHF,TGTGCCAGCAGCTTTTTGACAGGGATTAGCAATCAGCCCCAGCATTTT
TRBD1,-,TRBJ2-1,TRBV18,CASSPQTGGRNEQFF,TGTGCCAGCTCACCGCAGACAGGGGGACGCAATGAGCAGTTCTTC
TRBD1,-,TRBJ2-5,TRBV4-3,CASSQDRTGTGGQETQYF,TGCGCCAGCAGCCAAGATCGGACGGGGACAGGGGGTCAAGAGACCCAGTACTTC
TRBD2,-,TRBJ2-5,TRBV10-2,CASSELAGIGAQYF,TGCGCCAGCAGTGAACTAGCGGGAATCGGGGCCCAGTACTTC
-,few,TRBJ2-1,TRBV5-4,CASSLKGVRDEQFF,TGTGCCAGCAGCTTGAAGGGAGTACGCGATGAGCAGTTCTTC
TRBD1,-,TRBJ2-1,TRBV11-2,CASSPQGASNEQFF,TGTGCCAGCAGTCCGCAGGGGGCAAGCAATGAGCAGTTCTTC
-,-,TRBJ2-3,TRBV29-1,CSGTSISTDTQYF,TGCAGCGGAACTAGCATCAGCACAGATACGCAGTATTTT
-,-,TRBJ2-5,TRBV7-9,CASSRRGSHRETQYF,TGTGCCAGCAGCCGCCGCGGATCTCATCGGGAGACCCAGTACTTC
-,few,TRBJ1-2,TRBV7-9,CASSSRTEQIYGYTF,TGTGCCAGCAGCTCCCGGACAGAACAGATCTATGGCTACACCTTC
-,-,TRBJ1-2,TRBV29-1,CSVAGDSLSRYTF,TGCAGCGTTGCGGGAGACTCCCTCTCCAGGTACACCTTC
-,-,TRBJ2-6,TRBV5-1,CASSRTFRGSGANVLTF,TGCGCCAGCAGCCGAACCTTCAGGGGCTCTGGGGCCAACGTCCTGACTTTC
TRBD1,once,TRBJ2-2,TRBV5-6,CASSYPTGGIGELFF,TGTGCCAGCAGCTATCCAACAGGGGGCATCGGGGAGCTGTTTTTT
-,-,TRBJ1-1,TRBV27,CASSPLMNTEAFF,TGTGCCAGCAGTCCCCTAATGAACACTGAAGCTTTCTTT
TRBD2,few,TRBJ2-5,TRBV4-3,CASSQVAGGPGETQYF,TGCGCCAGCAGCCAAGTAGCGGGGGGGCCTGGGGAGACCCAGTACTTC
-,-,TRBJ1-1,TRBV7-9,CASSLQGGTEAFF,TGTGCCAGCAGCTTACAGGGAGGCACTGAAGCTTTCTTT
-,-,TRBJ1-5,TRBV6-5,CASRLRERQPQHF,TGTGCCAGCAGGCTCCGGGAAAGGCAGCCCCAGCATTTT
TRBD1,-,TRBJ2-7,TRBV7-9,CASSSQGYEQYF,TGTGCCAGCAGCTCACAGGGGTACGAGCAGTACTTC
-,once,TRBJ1-2,TRBV6-1,CASISARIKYGYTF,TGTGCCAGCATTTCTGCCAGGATAAAGTATGGCTACACCTTC
-,-,TRBJ1-4,TRBV18,CASTTAGDEKLFF,TGTGCCAGCACGACCGCGGGGGATGAAAAACTGTTTTTT
TRBD2,-,TRBJ2-5,TRBV7-8,CASSFSRGGRTGQQETQYF,TGTGCCAGCAGCTTCAGCCGGGGGGGCCGGACTGGGCAACAAGAGACCCAGTACTTC
-,-,TRBJ2-7,TRBV25-1,CASSAGFAAYEQYF,TGTGCCAGCAGTGCCGGTTTTGCGGCCTACGAGCAGTACTTC
TRBD1,-,TRBJ1-1,TRBV6-1,CASSEDRGTEAFF,TGTGCCAGCAGTGAGGACAGGGGCACTGAAGCTTTCTTT
TRBD2,-,TRBJ2-5,TRBV7-3,CASSLTTSGRAAETQYF,TGTGCCAGCAGCTTGACTACTAGCGGGAGGGCCGCGGAGACCCAGTACTTC
-,-,TRBJ2-1,TRBV7-9,CASSSGRRRLESNEQFF,TGTGCCAGCAGCTCCGGAAGAAGACGACTAGAGTCGAATGAGCAGTTCTTC
-,-,TRBJ1-6,TRBV28,CASSRAGGGYNSPLHF,TGTGCCAGCAGTCGGGCGGGGGGGGGATATAATTCACCCCTCCACTTT
TRBD2,-,TRBJ2-3,TRBV7-2,CASSLGSGGALDTQYF,TGTGCCAGCAGCTTAGGGAGCGGGGGGGCCTTAGATACGCAGTATTTT
TRBD1,once,TRBJ2-5,TRBV4-3,CASSQGTGARGAQYF,TGCGCCAGCAGCCAAGGGACAGGAGCACGGGGTGCCCAGTACTTC
-,-,TRBJ2-3,TRBV2,CARDLGTKSTDTQYF,TGTGCCAGAGACTTAGGGACAAAAAGCACAGATACGCAGTATTTT
-,few,TRBJ1-5,TRBV21-1,CASSHPKPQHF,TGTGCCAGCAGCCACCCTAAGCCCCAGCATTTT
-,-,TRBJ1-2,TRBV28,CASSTTAYYGYTF,TGTGCCAGCAGCACGACAGCCTACTATGGCTACACCTTC
TRBD1,-,TRBJ2-7,TRBV6-5,CASSYRDRVYEQYF,TGTGCCAGCAGTTACCGGGACAGAGTCTACGAGCAGTACTTC
TRBD1,-,TRBJ1-2,TRBV28,CASSSIDRDTYGYTF,TGTGCCAGCAGTTCAATCGACAGGGATACTTATGGCTACACCTTC
TRBD2,-,TRBJ2-5,TRBV5-1,CASSRTGGGETQYF,TGCGCCAGCAGCCGGACGGGGGGGGGCGAGACCCAGTACTTC
-,few,TRBJ2-2,TRBV10-3,CATDQTGTGELFF,TGTGCCACCGATCAGACAGGAACCGGGGAGCTGTTTTTT
-,-,TRBJ1-1,TRBV5-4,CASSLAGGLNTEAFF,TGTGCCAGCAGCTTGGCCGGGGGACTGAACACTGAAGCTTTCTTT